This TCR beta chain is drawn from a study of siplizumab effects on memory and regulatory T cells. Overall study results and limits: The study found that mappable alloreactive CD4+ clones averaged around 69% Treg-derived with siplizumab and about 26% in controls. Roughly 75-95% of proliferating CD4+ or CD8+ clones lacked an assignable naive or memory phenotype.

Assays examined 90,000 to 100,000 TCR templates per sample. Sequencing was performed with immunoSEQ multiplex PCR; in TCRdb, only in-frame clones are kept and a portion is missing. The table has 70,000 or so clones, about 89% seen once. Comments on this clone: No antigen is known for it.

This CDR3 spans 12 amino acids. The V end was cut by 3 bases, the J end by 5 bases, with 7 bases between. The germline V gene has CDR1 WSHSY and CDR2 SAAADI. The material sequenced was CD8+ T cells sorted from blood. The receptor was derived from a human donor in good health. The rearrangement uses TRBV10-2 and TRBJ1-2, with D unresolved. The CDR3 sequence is CASSEGPYGYTF. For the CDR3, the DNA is TGCGCCAGCAGTGAAGGACCGTATGGCTACACCTTC.